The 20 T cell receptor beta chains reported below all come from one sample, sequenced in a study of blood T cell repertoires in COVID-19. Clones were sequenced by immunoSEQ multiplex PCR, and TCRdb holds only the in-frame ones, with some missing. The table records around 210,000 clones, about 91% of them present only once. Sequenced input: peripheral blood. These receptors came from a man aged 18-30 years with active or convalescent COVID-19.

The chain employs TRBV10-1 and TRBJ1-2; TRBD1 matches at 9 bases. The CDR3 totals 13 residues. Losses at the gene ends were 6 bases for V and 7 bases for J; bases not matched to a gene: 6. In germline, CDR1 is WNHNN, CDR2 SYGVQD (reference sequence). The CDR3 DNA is TGCGCCAGCAGCCGGACAGGGGAGTCTGGCTACACCTTC. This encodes CASSRTGESGYTF.

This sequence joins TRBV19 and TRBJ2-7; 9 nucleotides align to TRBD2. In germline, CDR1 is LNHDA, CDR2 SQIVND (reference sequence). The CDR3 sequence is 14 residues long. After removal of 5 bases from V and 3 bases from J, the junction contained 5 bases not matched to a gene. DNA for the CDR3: TGTGCCAGTAGTTATTCTAGCGGGATCTACGAGCAGTACTTC. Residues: CASSYSSGIYEQYF.

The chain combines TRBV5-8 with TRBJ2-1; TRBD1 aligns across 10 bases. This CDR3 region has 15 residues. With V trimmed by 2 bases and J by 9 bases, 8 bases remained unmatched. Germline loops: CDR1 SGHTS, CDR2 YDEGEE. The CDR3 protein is CASSFGTGVEGEQFF. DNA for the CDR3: TGTGCCAGCAGCTTCGGGACAGGGGTTGAAGGTGAGCAGTTCTTC.

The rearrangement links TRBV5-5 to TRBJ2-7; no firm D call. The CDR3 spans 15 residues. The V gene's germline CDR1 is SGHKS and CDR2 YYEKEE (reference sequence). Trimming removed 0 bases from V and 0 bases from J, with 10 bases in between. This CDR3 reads CASSLDQVSSYEQYF. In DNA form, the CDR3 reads TGTGCCAGCAGCTTGGACCAGGTGAGCTCCTACGAGCAGTACTTC.

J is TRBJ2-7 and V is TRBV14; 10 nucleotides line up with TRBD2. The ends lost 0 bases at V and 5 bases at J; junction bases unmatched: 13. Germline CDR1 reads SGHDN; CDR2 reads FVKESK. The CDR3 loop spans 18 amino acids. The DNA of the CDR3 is TGTGCCAGCAGCCAAGATCGGTACGGGACTAGCGAGTCCGACGAGCAGTACTTC. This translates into CASSQDRYGTSESDEQYF. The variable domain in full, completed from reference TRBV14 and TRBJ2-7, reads EAGVTQFPSHSVIEKGQTVTLRCDPISGHDNLYWYRRVMGKEIKFLLHFVKESKQDESGMPNNRFLAERTGGTYSTLKVQPAELEDSGVYFCASSQDRYGTSESDEQYFGPGTRLTVT.

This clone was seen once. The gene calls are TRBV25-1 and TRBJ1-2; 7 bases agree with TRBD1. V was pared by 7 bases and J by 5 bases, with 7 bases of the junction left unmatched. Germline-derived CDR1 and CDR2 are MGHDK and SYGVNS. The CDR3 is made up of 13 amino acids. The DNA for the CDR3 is TGTGCCAGCAAGAATGACAGGGAATATGGCTACACCTTC. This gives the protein CASKNDREYGYTF.

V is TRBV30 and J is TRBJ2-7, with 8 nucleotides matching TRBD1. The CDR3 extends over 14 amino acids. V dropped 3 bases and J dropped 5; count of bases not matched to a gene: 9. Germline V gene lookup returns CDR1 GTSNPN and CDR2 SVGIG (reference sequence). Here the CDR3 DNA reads TGTGCCTGGAGCCGGACAGGGAGCGAGGACGAGCAGTACTTC. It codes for CAWSRTGSEDEQYF.

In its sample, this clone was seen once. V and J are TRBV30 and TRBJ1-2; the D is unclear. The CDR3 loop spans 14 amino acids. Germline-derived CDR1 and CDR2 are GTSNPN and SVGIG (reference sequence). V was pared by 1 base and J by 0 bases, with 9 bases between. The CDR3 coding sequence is TGTGCCTGGAGTGCCGGGGTTACTAACTATGGCTACACCTTC. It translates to CAWSAGVTNYGYTF. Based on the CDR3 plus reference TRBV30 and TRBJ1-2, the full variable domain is SQTIHQWPATLVQPVGSPLSLECTVEGTSNPNLYWYRQAAGRGLQLLFYSVGIGQISSEVPQNLSASRPQDRQFILSSKKLLLSDSGFYLCAWSAGVTNYGYTFGSGTRLTVV.

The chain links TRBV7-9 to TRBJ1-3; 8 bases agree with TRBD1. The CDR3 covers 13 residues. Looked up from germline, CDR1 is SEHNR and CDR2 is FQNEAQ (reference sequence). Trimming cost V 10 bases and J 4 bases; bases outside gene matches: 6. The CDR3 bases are TGTGCCAACGATCGGACAGGGGGAAACACCATATATTTT. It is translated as CANDRTGGNTIYF.

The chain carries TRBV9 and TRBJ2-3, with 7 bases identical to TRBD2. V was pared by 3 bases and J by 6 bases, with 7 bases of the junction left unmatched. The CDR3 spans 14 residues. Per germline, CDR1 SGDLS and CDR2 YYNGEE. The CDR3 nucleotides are TGTGCCAGCAGCGCCCGGACTAGTTTTGATACGCAGTATTTT. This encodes CASSARTSFDTQYF.

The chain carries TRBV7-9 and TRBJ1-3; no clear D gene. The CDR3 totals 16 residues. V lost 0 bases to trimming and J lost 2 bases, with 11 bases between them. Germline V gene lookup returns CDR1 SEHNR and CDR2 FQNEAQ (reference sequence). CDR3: CASSLAAPSAGNTIYF. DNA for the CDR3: TGTGCCAGCAGCTTAGCGGCCCCGTCTGCTGGAAACACCATATATTTT.

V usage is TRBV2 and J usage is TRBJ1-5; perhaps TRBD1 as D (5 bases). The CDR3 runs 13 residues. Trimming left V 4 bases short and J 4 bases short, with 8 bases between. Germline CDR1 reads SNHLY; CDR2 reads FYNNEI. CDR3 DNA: TGTGCCAGCAGTGTGACAGAAAATCAGCCCCAGCATTTT. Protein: CASSVTENQPQHF.

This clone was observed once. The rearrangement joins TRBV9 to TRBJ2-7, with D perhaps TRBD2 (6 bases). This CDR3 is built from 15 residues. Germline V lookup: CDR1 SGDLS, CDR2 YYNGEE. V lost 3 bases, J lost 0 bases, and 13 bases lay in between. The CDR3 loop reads CASSAGTHSSYEQYF. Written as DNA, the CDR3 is TGTGCCAGCAGCGCCGGGACTCATAGCTCCTACGAGCAGTACTTC.

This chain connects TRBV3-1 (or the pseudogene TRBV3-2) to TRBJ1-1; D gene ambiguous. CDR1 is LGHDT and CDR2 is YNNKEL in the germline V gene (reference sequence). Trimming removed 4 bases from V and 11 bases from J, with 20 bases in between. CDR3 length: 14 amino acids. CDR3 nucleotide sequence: TGTGCCAGCAGCCCGGACGGTCTTAGGGAGTGGGCTTTCTTT. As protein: CASSPDGLREWAFF.

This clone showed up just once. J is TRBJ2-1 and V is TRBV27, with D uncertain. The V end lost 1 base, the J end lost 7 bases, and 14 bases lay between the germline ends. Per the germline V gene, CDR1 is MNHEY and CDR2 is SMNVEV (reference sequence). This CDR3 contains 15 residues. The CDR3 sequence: CASSLLGPKRNEQFF. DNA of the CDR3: TGTGCCAGCAGTTTATTAGGTCCCAAGAGGAATGAGCAGTTCTTC.

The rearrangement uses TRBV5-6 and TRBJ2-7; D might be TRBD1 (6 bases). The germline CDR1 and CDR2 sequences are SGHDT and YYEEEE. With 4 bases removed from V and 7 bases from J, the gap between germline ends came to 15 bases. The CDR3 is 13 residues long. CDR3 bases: TGTGCCAGCAGCCAGTCAGGGGTTGGAGAGCAGTACTTC. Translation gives CASSQSGVGEQYF.

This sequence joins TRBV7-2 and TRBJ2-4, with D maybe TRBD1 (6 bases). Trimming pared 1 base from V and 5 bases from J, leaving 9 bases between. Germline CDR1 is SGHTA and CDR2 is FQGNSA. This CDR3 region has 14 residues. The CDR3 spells CASSLGGRENIQYF. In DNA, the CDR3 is TGTGCCAGCAGCTTAGGGGGGCGCGAAAACATTCAGTACTTC.

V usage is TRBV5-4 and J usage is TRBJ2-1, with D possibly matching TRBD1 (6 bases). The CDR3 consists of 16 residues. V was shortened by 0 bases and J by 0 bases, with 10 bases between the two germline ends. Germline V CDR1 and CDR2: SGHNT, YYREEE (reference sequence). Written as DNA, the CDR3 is TGTGCCAGCAGCTTGGCCTTGGACAGCTCCTACAATGAGCAGTTCTTC. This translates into CASSLALDSSYNEQFF.

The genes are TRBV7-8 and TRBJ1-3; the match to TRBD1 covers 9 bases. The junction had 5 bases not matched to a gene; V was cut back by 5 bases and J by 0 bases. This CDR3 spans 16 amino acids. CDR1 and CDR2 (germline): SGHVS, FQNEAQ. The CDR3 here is CASSLETGGSGNTIYF. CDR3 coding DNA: TGTGCCAGCAGCCTAGAGACAGGGGGCTCTGGAAACACCATATATTTT.

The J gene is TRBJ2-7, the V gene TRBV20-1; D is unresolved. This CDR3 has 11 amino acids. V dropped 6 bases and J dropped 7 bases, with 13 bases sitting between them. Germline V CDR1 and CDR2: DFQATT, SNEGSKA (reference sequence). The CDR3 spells CSATPQWEQYF. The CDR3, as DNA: TGCAGTGCCACCCCCCAGTGGGAGCAGTACTTC.